The present entry profiles one TCR beta chain with its context. This sample also contains other DNA sequences that code for the same CDR3. Germline loops: CDR1 SGHTA, CDR2 FQGTGA. With 0 bases removed from V and 0 bases from J, the gap between germline ends came to 8 bases. This CDR3 spans 15 amino acids. This sample was included in a study of blood T cell repertoires in COVID-19. Across the whole study: T cells, B-cell-depleted T cells, or PBMCs supplied cDNA or gDNA.

In the source study's methods: Quantification of nucleated cells was approximated via reference gene primer amplification. Repertoires were generated with immunoSEQ multiplex PCR, while TCRdb's copy carries only in-frame clones and drops some. That table supplies the V and J calls and clone size; D and trimming were determined from the DNA. Of under 300,000 clones detected, more than 60% appear once; the ten largest clones hold 4% to 4.5%. Sequenced sample: peripheral blood. This receptor was identified in a woman between 40 and 55 years old with active or convalescent COVID-19. The chain employs TRBV7-3 and TRBJ1-2; D possibly corresponds to TRBD1 (5 bases). This CDR3 reads CASSLTGATNYGYTF. The CDR3 DNA follows: TGTGCCAGCAGCTTAACAGGGGCTACTAACTATGGCTACACCTTC.